The rows below give T cell receptor beta chains drawn from one sample of a study of immune cell composition in non-small cell lung cancer. Method: immunoSEQ multiplex PCR; TCRdb's copy keeps in-frame clones and lacks some. The sample has about 5,200 clones, 71% seen once. Sequenced input: lung tumor tissue. The receptor set was obtained from a human donor with non-small cell lung cancer. Each CDR3 is given with its conserved first and last residue. D genes are given only for firm matches. Not every row has a clone size; where given, it reads once, few, many or a size class.

clone size,V gene,J gene,D gene,CDR3 protein,CDR3 DNA
.,TRBV21-1,TRBJ2-6,.,CASSLLAGSGANVLTF,TGTGCCAGCAGCCTTCTAGCTGGGTCTGGGGCCAACGTCCTGACTTTC
few,TRBV5-8,TRBJ1-1,.,CASSLESGDSKAFF,TGTGCCAGCAGCTTGGAATCCGGTGACAGTAAGGCTTTCTTT
.,TRBV7-6,TRBJ2-5,TRBD2,CASSSLAGNQETQYF,TGTGCCAGCAGCTCCTTAGCGGGGAACCAAGAGACCCAGTACTTC
.,TRBV9,TRBJ1-2,.,CASSGYGQYAYGYTF,TGTGCCAGCAGCGGGTACGGACAATACGCCTATGGCTACACCTTC
.,TRBV11-2,TRBJ2-1,.,CASSLGPIYEQFF,TGTGCCAGCAGCTTGGGGCCTATCTATGAGCAGTTCTTC
.,TRBV30,TRBJ2-2,TRBD2,CAWTGGSANTGELFF,TGTGCCTGGACCGGGGGGAGCGCGAACACCGGGGAGCTGTTTTTT
.,TRBV18,TRBJ1-1,.,CASSPPGRGGNTEAFF,TGTGCCAGCTCACCACCTGGTAGGGGAGGGAACACTGAAGCTTTCTTT
.,TRBV28,TRBJ1-2,.,CASSRTSYGYTF,TGTGCCAGCAGTCGAACATCCTATGGCTACACCTTC
.,TRBV28,TRBJ2-3,.,CASSWGRLADTQYF,TGTGCCAGCAGCTGGGGGCGCCTTGCAGATACGCAGTATTTT
.,TRBV18,TRBJ2-7,TRBD2,CASSPRTSGTYEQYF,TGTGCCAGCTCACCCAGGACTAGCGGAACCTACGAGCAGTACTTC
.,TRBV5-6,TRBJ2-5,.,CASSSLPGTQETQYF,TGTGCCAGCAGCTCTCTCCCGGGTACTCAAGAGACCCAGTACTTC
few,TRBV4-2,TRBJ2-2,TRBD2,CASSQEASGRRELFF,TGTGCCAGCAGCCAAGAGGCTAGCGGGAGGAGGGAGCTGTTTTTT
.,TRBV28,TRBJ2-7,TRBD2,CASMGTSVRLTYEQYF,TGTGCCAGCATGGGGACTAGCGTACGACTTACCTACGAGCAGTACTTC
.,TRBV19,TRBJ1-5,.,CASSIHGDGRPQHF,TGTGCCAGTAGTATCCACGGTGACGGGAGACCCCAGCATTTT
few,TRBV5-1,TRBJ2-1,TRBD1,CASSYGQGYPFF,TGCGCCAGCAGCTACGGACAGGGCTATCCATTCTTC
.,TRBV7-8,TRBJ1-2,TRBD1,CASSLVRIGDRGAGYTF,TGTGCCAGCAGCTTAGTCCGGATTGGGGACAGGGGGGCCGGCTACACCTTC
.,TRBV9,TRBJ2-1,TRBD2,CASSVTGLAEFNEQFF,TGTGCCAGCAGCGTCACGGGACTAGCGGAGTTCAATGAGCAGTTCTTC
.,TRBV7-2,TRBJ1-2,.,CASSPDKDYGYTF,TGTGCCAGCAGCCCAGACAAGGACTATGGCTACACCTTC
.,TRBV9,TRBJ2-3,TRBD1,CASSVATGGITDTQYF,TGTGCCAGCAGCGTAGCCACAGGGGGAATCACAGATACGCAGTATTTT
.,TRBV29-1,TRBJ1-2,.,CSALSSNYGYTF,TGCAGCGCCTTATCCTCTAACTATGGCTACACCTTC
few,TRBV11-2,TRBJ1-4,TRBD1,CASSQGQSNEKLFF,TGTGCCAGCAGCCAGGGACAGTCTAATGAAAAACTGTTTTTT
.,TRBV12-5,TRBJ1-2,TRBD1,CASGLVPGDRAYTF,TGTGCTAGTGGTTTGGTACCCGGGGACAGGGCCTACACCTTC
.,TRBV4-1,TRBJ2-5,.,CASSHVTNQETQYF,TGCGCCAGCAGCCACGTTACTAACCAAGAGACCCAGTACTTC
.,TRBV28,TRBJ1-5,.,CASRPGGTRDQPQHF,TGTGCCAGCAGACCGGGAGGTACAAGGGATCAGCCCCAGCATTTT
.,TRBV5-5,TRBJ1-1,.,CASRRVAIPEAFF,TGTGCCAGCAGACGGGTTGCGATCCCTGAAGCTTTCTTT
.,TRBV10-1,TRBJ2-3,TRBD2,CASSDGGSGTDTQYF,TGCGCCAGCAGTGATGGCGGGAGCGGCACAGATACGCAGTATTTT
.,TRBV11-3,TRBJ1-2,TRBD1,CASSFNRGSGYGYTF,TGTGCCAGCAGCTTCAACAGGGGGTCAGGGTATGGCTACACCTTC
.,TRBV7-3,TRBJ2-2,.,CASSPLRLSPYDTGELFF,TGTGCCAGCAGCCCTCTCAGACTTTCCCCATATGACACCGGGGAGCTGTTTTTT
.,TRBV4-3,TRBJ1-2,TRBD1,CASSQERDRRGYGYTF,TGCGCCAGCAGCCAAGAAAGGGACAGGCGGGGCTATGGCTACACCTTC